These 26 T cell receptor beta chains came from one sample sequenced in a study of blood T cell repertoires in COVID-19 (dated by TCRdb to about 2020). Receptor amplification or capture employed the immunoSEQ multiplex PCR assay. TCRdb retrieved this table from immuneACCESS and kept in-frame rearrangements only. Not all clones are present; in checked studies, unresolved V genes account for under half, and no reason is known for the remainder. In this sample the table shows about 410,000 clones, about 88% of which occur a single time. The ten top clones hold about 1.6% of the sample. Sequencing used peripheral blood. The receptors originated from a middle-aged woman with COVID-19, enrolled during active disease.

This clone was recorded once. The chain is built from TRBV5-8 and TRBJ1-3, with D possibly TRBD1 on 5 matching bases. The CDR3 runs 14 residues. With 5 bases removed from V and 3 bases from J, the gap between germline ends came to 12 bases. Germline CDR1 and CDR2: SGHTS and YDEGEE. For the CDR3, the DNA is TGTGCCAGCAGACCCCGGGGGAGTGGAAACACCATATATTTT. Its translation: CASRPRGSGNTIYF.

This chain joins TRBV4-1 and TRBJ1-6; 7 positions agree with TRBD1. The CDR3 consists of 19 residues. V was pared by 0 bases and J by 0 bases, with 8 bases of the junction left unmatched. Germline CDR1 and CDR2: MGHRA and YSYEKL. For the CDR3, the DNA is TGCGCCAGCAGCCAAGAAGTTGACAGGGAAAGCTCCTATAATTCACCCCTCCACTTT. This translates into CASSQEVDRESSYNSPLHF.

The chain uses TRBV11-2 and TRBJ2-1, with D possibly TRBD2 on 8 matching bases. The germline V gene has CDR1 SGHAT and CDR2 FQNNGV. The CDR3 covers 15 residues. With 5 bases removed from V and 5 bases from J, the gap between germline ends came to 16 bases. The CDR3 nucleotides are TGTGCCAGCAGCGGGACTAGGGGGCCGCACAATGAGCAGTTCTTC. It yields the protein CASSGTRGPHNEQFF.

This clone appeared once. This chain connects TRBV30 to TRBJ1-2; D remains unclear. The length of the CDR3 is 11 residues. Between the trimmed V and J ends, which lost 5 bases and 8 bases, there was a span of 12 bases. Germline V gives CDR1 GTSNPN, CDR2 SVGIG (reference sequence). The CDR3 DNA reads TGTGCCTGGGGGTCGGGGATAGGCTACACCTTC. Protein product: CAWGSGIGYTF.

The chain couples TRBV27 to TRBJ1-5; maybe TRBD1 (5 bases). CDR3 size: 12 residues. Deletions cut 5 bases from V and 8 bases from J, with 10 bases between. CDR1 is MNHEY, CDR2 SMNVEV, per germline (reference sequence). Written as DNA, the CDR3 is TGTGCCAGCAGTGCGTGGGGGGAGCCCCAGCATTTT. It specifies CASSAWGEPQHF.

The chain combines TRBV21-1 with TRBJ2-4; the table's D call, TRBD1, has no DNA check behind it. TRBV21-1 is a pseudogene segment. This CDR3 contains 20 residues. CDR3 in DNA: TGTGCCAGCAGCAAAGCCGACAGGGGGCCGAATACTTTAGCCAAAAACATTCAGTACTTC. Its translation: CASSKADRGPNTLAKNIQYF.

This rearrangement joins TRBV6-2 or TRBV6-3 to TRBJ2-1; 8 bases match TRBD2. CDR3 length equals 15 residues. Trimming removed 3 bases from V and 6 bases from J; junction bases left unmatched: 7. CDR1 is MNHEY, CDR2 SVGEGT, per germline. In nucleotides, the CDR3 is TGTGCCAGCAGTTATGATAAGCGGGAGTTCAATGAGCAGTTCTTC. Its protein product is CASSYDKREFNEQFF.

The V gene is TRBV7-9, the J gene TRBJ1-2; D is undetermined. V dropped 8 bases and J dropped 1 base, with 8 bases sitting between them. Germline V lookup: CDR1 SEHNR, CDR2 FQNEAQ (reference sequence). The CDR3 runs to 12 residues. CDR3 bases: TGTGCCAGCGTTAGTGTTAACTATGGCTACACCTTC. Protein: CASVSVNYGYTF.

The sample holds one count of this clone. The chain couples TRBV19 to TRBJ2-7, with D maybe TRBD2 (6 bases). Trimming took 1 base from V and 3 from J, leaving 13 bases between them. Germline values: CDR1 LNHDA, CDR2 SQIVND (reference sequence). The CDR3 covers 15 residues. The CDR3 sequence: CASSIASGSYYEQYF. For the CDR3, the DNA is TGTGCCAGTAGTATAGCCAGCGGGTCCTACTACGAGCAGTACTTC.

J is TRBJ1-6 and V is TRBV7-9; 8 bases align to TRBD1. J was trimmed by 3 bases and V by 2 bases; bases with no gene match: 6. Looked up from germline, CDR1 is SEHNR and CDR2 is FQNEAQ (reference sequence). The CDR3 has 17 residues. The CDR3 spells CASSLTTGDYYNSPLHF. The DNA of the CDR3 is TGTGCCAGCAGCTTAACGACAGGGGACTACTATAATTCACCCCTCCACTTT.

Here the CDR3 reads CATSDSRDRDRCGYTF. The CDR3 DNA reads as TGTGCCACCAGTGATTCCCGGGACAGGGATAGGTGTGGCTACACCTTC. The chain joins TRBV24-1 to TRBJ1-2, with 9 bases lining up with TRBD1. This CDR3 spans 16 amino acids. With V trimmed by 2 bases and J by 7 bases, 10 bases remained unmatched. Germline CDR1 and CDR2: KGHDR and SFDVKD.

The CDR3 is CSADRGYEQYF. Written as DNA, the CDR3 is TGCAGCGCCGACAGGGGCTACGAGCAGTACTTC. The chain couples TRBV20-1 to TRBJ2-7; 8 bases agree with TRBD1. Germline loops: CDR1 DFQATT, CDR2 SNEGSKA (reference sequence). The CDR3 runs 11 residues.

The chain employs TRBV4-3 and TRBJ1-1; TRBD1 matches at 7 bases. Germline CDR1 reads LGHNA; CDR2 reads YSLEER. V shed 0 bases and J 3 bases; nucleotides not matched to a gene: 16. The CDR3 totals 19 residues. The CDR3 coding sequence is TGCGCCAGCAGCCAAGATTTTGGAGGGGGCGTCATGAGCTACACTGAAGCTTTCTTT. Its translation: CASSQDFGGGVMSYTEAFF.

This clone was seen a handful of times. J is TRBJ2-7 and V is TRBV27, with 10 bases aligning to TRBD1. The germline CDR1 and CDR2 sequences are MNHEY and SMNVEV (reference sequence). With 5 bases clipped from V and 7 bases from J, the junction kept 5 bases outside the gene matches. CDR3 size: 13 residues. DNA of the CDR3: TGTGCCAGCAGTCCTCGGGACAGGGGAGAGCAGTACTTC. Translated: CASSPRDRGEQYF.

This chain joins TRBV28 and TRBJ1-6; D possibly corresponds to TRBD1 (6 bases). The V and J ends lost 5 bases and 7 bases respectively, with 12 bases between them. The germline CDR1 and CDR2 sequences are MDHEN and SYDVKM. The CDR3 loop spans 14 amino acids. The CDR3 nucleotides read TGTGCCAGCAGTACCGGGACAAGCAATTCACCCCTCCACTTT. Translated, it gives CASSTGTSNSPLHF.

The chain recombines TRBV2 with TRBJ2-2, with 8 bases matching TRBD1. V lost 7 bases and J lost 1; bases outside the gene matches: 2. The CDR3 length is 14 residues. Germline V gene sequence: CDR1 SNHLY, CDR2 FYNNEI. The chain's CDR3 is CASNGQGNTGELFF. The DNA for the CDR3 is TGTGCCAGCAATGGACAGGGGAACACCGGGGAGCTGTTTTTT.

The CDR3 spells CSGQGNSYEQYF. The CDR3 DNA is TGCAGCGGACAGGGGAATTCCTACGAGCAGTACTTC. The gene calls are TRBV29-1 and TRBJ2-7, with 8 nucleotides matching TRBD1. Germline trimming cut 7 bases from V and 1 base from J; bases unmatched to any gene: 3. This CDR3 is built from 12 residues. CDR1 SQVTM and CDR2 ANQGSEA come from the germline V gene.

The genes are TRBV28 and TRBJ1-2; perhaps TRBD1 as D (6 bases). Trimming cost V 6 bases and J 3 bases, with 17 bases left between them. There are 15 residues in the CDR3. Germline V lookup: CDR1 MDHEN, CDR2 SYDVKM. The CDR3 sequence: CASSLRTARYYGYTF. The CDR3 DNA reads TGTGCCAGCAGCCTAAGGACAGCGAGATACTATGGCTACACCTTC.

The chain uses TRBV27 and TRBJ1-1, with 8 bases lining up with TRBD1. This CDR3 is 17 amino acids long. After removal of 2 bases from V and 0 bases from J, the junction contained 8 bases not matched to a gene. Germline values: CDR1 MNHEY, CDR2 SMNVEV (reference sequence). CDR3 protein: CASSLGHRGNMNTEAFF. In DNA form, the CDR3 reads TGTGCCAGCAGTTTAGGCCACAGGGGGAACATGAACACTGAAGCTTTCTTT.

The sample holds one count of this clone. The chain is built from TRBV4-1 and TRBJ1-2, with D possibly matching TRBD1 (5 bases). Trimming removed 7 bases at V and 8 bases at J, with 23 bases between. Per the germline V gene, CDR1 is MGHRA and CDR2 is YSYEKL. The CDR3 consists of 15 residues. The CDR3 region has the DNA TGCGCCAGCACGAAGACAGTAAACTTCGAGCAGGGCTACACCTTC. Its protein product is CASTKTVNFEQGYTF.

V and J are TRBV6-2 or TRBV6-3 and TRBJ1-2, with TRBD1 identical over 10 bases. The V and J ends lost 5 bases and 7 bases, in that order; junction bases with no gene match: 4. CDR1 MNHEY and CDR2 SVGEGT come from the germline V gene. The CDR3 covers 13 residues. CDR3: CASSVDRGLGYTF. In DNA, the CDR3 is TGTGCCAGCAGTGTCGACAGGGGGCTTGGCTACACCTTC.

The V gene is TRBV7-2, the J gene TRBJ1-6; TRBD1 agrees at 7 bases. The CDR3 consists of 15 residues. Per germline, CDR1 SGHTA and CDR2 FQGNSA. V dropped 5 bases and J dropped 3; count of bases not matched to a gene: 4. The CDR3 DNA reads as TGTGCCAGCAGCCACGGACAGGACTATAATTCACCCCTCCACTTT. Encoded protein: CASSHGQDYNSPLHF.

This clone was found once. The chain is built from TRBV28 and TRBJ1-2, with 10 nucleotides matching TRBD1. Germline assignment: CDR1 MDHEN and CDR2 SYDVKM. The V gene end was trimmed by 6 bases and the J gene end by 8 bases; junction bases not matched to a gene: 6. The CDR3 runs 13 residues. The CDR3 reads CASSFDRGLGYTF. DNA for the CDR3: TGTGCCAGCAGCTTTGACAGGGGGCTAGGCTACACCTTC.

A single count supports this clone. The CDR3 DNA sequence: TGTGCCAGCCGAACAGGTGGAAACACCATATATTTT. Amino acids: CASRTGGNTIYF. V is TRBV28 and J is TRBJ1-3, with D perhaps matching TRBD1 (5 bases). Germline values: CDR1 MDHEN, CDR2 SYDVKM. CDR3 size: 12 residues. V lost 8 bases, J lost 3 bases, and 8 bases lay in between.

The genes are TRBV4-3 and TRBJ2-1; D possibly corresponds to TRBD2 (5 bases). V was cut by 1 base and J by 9 bases, with 25 bases left in between. The germline CDR1 and CDR2 sequences are LGHNA and YSLEER. The CDR3 covers 18 residues. The CDR3 reads CASSQVLLSGPPWGEQFF. CDR3 nucleotides: TGCGCCAGCAGCCAAGTCCTATTAAGCGGCCCACCTTGGGGTGAGCAGTTCTTC.

V and J are TRBV29-1 and TRBJ1-1; D is undetermined. This CDR3 spans 11 amino acids. Germline values: CDR1 SQVTM, CDR2 ANQGSEA. Trimming pared 5 bases from V and 3 bases from J, leaving 7 bases between. The CDR3 spells CSVLDYTEAFF. In nucleotides, the CDR3 is TGCAGCGTTTTGGACTACACTGAAGCTTTCTTT.